This T cell receptor (beta chain) is from a study of CD8 T cells in Susac syndrome (dated by TCRdb to the late 2010s). About the full investigation: Repertoire sequencing was used to test whether CD8+ T cell activation and differentiation in Susac syndrome was antigen driven. Clonality of the CD8+ T cell repertoire was compared between eleven to twelve healthy donors, roughly 14 Susac syndrome patients and 15 multiple sclerosis patients.

Peripheral blood CD8+ and CD4+ T cells from healthy donors, Susac syndrome patients and multiple sclerosis patients were profiled using high-throughput TCR beta sequencing. Multiple sclerosis controls were treatment-naive patients with stable or active relapsing-remitting disease fulfilling revised McDonald criteria. Bulk CD8+ and CD4+ T cells were purified magnetically by negative isolation, whereas CD8+ TEMRA cells were enriched by FACS. Blood was collected in EDTA tubes and processed within 24 hours, with PBMCs isolated through density gradient centrifugation. PBMCs intended for TCR sequencing were frozen in liquid nitrogen and were later thawed in a 37 degrees C water bath. The sorted or isolated CD4+, CD8+ and CD8+ TEMRA cells reached a purity of at least 90%. RNA was extracted using the RNeasy kit, and about 0.45 to 1 microgram was reverse transcribed with random hexamers. The immunoSEQ multiplex PCR assay, covering 54 Vbeta and 13 Jbeta segments, was used to amplify TCR beta CDR3 regions. PCR amplification bias was corrected using a synthetic template baseline for primer optimization and computational correction. The authors processed their data as follows. Reads were annotated to V, D and J genes according to IMGT and were analyzed with immunoSEQ Analyzer, with only productive sequences retained. Clonality was computed as one minus Shannon entropy normalized by log2 of the number of productive unique sequences. Public and private clones were assessed among the 100 most prevalent clones of each patient and control. Clones were defined as Susac-specific when absent from the healthy and MS cohorts, from approximately 1,100 published viral clones and from other ImmuneACCESS disease sequences. TCRdb reprocessing: public reads trimmed at Q25 with fastp, clones called with MiXCR, in-frame beta chains kept. Rows are unified per CDR3 protein, each entry keeping the most common DNA and genes. The V and J calls follow TCRdb's processing rather than the paper's. This sample is represented by more than 200,000 distinct CDR3 sequences; about 93% of them were singletons. The ten top clones hold about 0.12% of the sample.

The V and J ends are trimmed by 5 bases and 2 bases, leaving 10 bases between them. Per the germline V gene (reference sequence), MNHEY is the CDR1 and SMNVEV is the CDR2. Taken from cysteine to phenylalanine, the CDR3 has 14 residues. Of all the DNA, just the CDR3 is kept, 42 bases in frame from base 1. Broad study findings and their caveats: The number of individuals in the TCR sequencing and HLA analysis was acknowledged as relatively small.

Remarks on this clonotype: This clone's antigen is unknown. No clone much larger than this one lies a single base away; base qualities are absent.

The clonotype was recovered from a human donor with multiple sclerosis. The specimen was CD8+ T cells from PBMCs. The rearranged segments are TRBV27 and TRBJ2-1; the D gene is possibly TRBD1 or TRBD2, each agreeing over 5 bases. Here is the DNA: TGTGCCAGCAGTCCCGGGACGACCTACAATGAGCAGTTCTTC. This is translated as CASSPGTTYNEQFF.